These 18 T cell receptor beta chains originate from one sample sequenced in a study of blood T cell repertoires in COVID-19. Repertoires were generated with immunoSEQ multiplex PCR, while TCRdb's copy carries only in-frame clones and drops some. The table shows 400,000 or so clones, with about 90% occurring only once. The source material was peripheral blood. The receptors were gathered from a man aged 18 to 29 with COVID-19, enrolled during active disease.

V and J are TRBV7-9 and TRBJ2-6; D possibly corresponds to TRBD2 (5 bases). Trimming took 1 base from V and 3 from J, leaving 19 bases between them. Per the germline V gene, CDR1 is SEHNR and CDR2 is FQNEAQ (reference sequence). This CDR3 is 19 amino acids long. The CDR3 is CASSLDPGLSPGGANVLTF. The CDR3 DNA reads TGTGCCAGCAGCTTAGATCCGGGATTATCGCCGGGTGGGGCCAACGTCCTGACTTTC.

The chain couples TRBV5-4 to TRBJ1-3, with D possibly being TRBD1 (5 bases). Germline loops: CDR1 SGHNT, CDR2 YYREEE (reference sequence). Deletions cut 2 bases from V and 2 bases from J, with 14 bases between. The CDR3 has 16 amino acids. The CDR3 DNA reads as TGTGCCAGCAGCTTTGACAGAGGAGGGACTGGAAACACCATATATTTT. Translating it yields CASSFDRGGTGNTIYF. Complete variable domain (other parts from reference TRBV5-4 and TRBJ1-3): ETGVTQSPTHLIKTRGQQVTLRCSSQSGHNTVSWYQQALGQGPQFIFQYYREEENGRGNFPPRFSGLQFPNYSSELNVNALELDDSALYLCASSFDRGGTGNTIYFGEGSWLTVV.

V usage is TRBV30 and J usage is TRBJ2-7; D unresolved. Trimming took 4 bases from V and 5 from J, leaving 12 bases between them. This CDR3 spans 12 amino acids. Germline values: CDR1 GTSNPN, CDR2 SVGIG (reference sequence). CDR3 amino acids: CAWNRDTHEQYF. The CDR3 DNA sequence: TGTGCCTGGAACCGAGACACACACGAGCAGTACTTC.

This chain uses TRBV4-2 with TRBJ1-3; perhaps TRBD1 as D (5 bases). The CDR3 covers 15 residues. V lost 0 bases to trimming and J lost 3 bases, with 9 bases between them. CDR1 is LGHNA and CDR2 is YNFKEQ in the germline V gene. CDR3 DNA: TGTGCCAGCAGCCAAGAGTCCAGGGATGGAAACACCATATATTTT. Encoded protein: CASSQESRDGNTIYF.

The gene calls are TRBV3-1 (or the pseudogene TRBV3-2) and TRBJ2-2, with D possibly TRBD2 on 6 matching bases. Germline values: CDR1 LGHDT, CDR2 YNNKEL (reference sequence). V lost 5 bases and J 2 bases, leaving 18 bases between the germline ends. The CDR3 totals 17 residues. CDR3 nucleotide sequence: TGTGCCAGCAGCAACCGAGTCGGGAGAGGAAACACCGGGGAGCTGTTTTTT. Its protein is CASSNRVGRGNTGELFF.

The CDR3 sequence: CASSIAGSRRTDTQYF. The CDR3 DNA follows: TGTGCCAGTAGTATAGCAGGTTCGCGACGCACAGATACGCAGTATTTT. The chain employs TRBV19 and TRBJ2-3, with no clear D. CDR3 length: 16 amino acids. V was clipped by 1 base and J by 1 base, with 12 bases between them. Germline V gene data show CDR1 as LNHDA and CDR2 as SQIVND (reference sequence).

CDR3: CASNRGLSYNEQFF. CDR3 bases: TGTGCCAGCAATAGGGGACTTTCATACAATGAGCAGTTCTTC. V and J are TRBV27 and TRBJ2-1; D is possibly TRBD2 (6 bases). V was cut by 7 bases and J by 4 bases, with 14 bases left in between. This CDR3 contains 14 residues. CDR1 and CDR2 (germline): MNHEY, SMNVEV (reference sequence).

The J gene is TRBJ1-4, the V gene TRBV18; 8 positions match TRBD1. Per germline, CDR1 KGHSH and CDR2 LQKENI. The CDR3 spans 16 residues. V was pared by 4 bases and J by 3 bases, with 7 bases of the junction left unmatched. The CDR3 here is CASSLGDRGANEKLFF. The CDR3 bases are TGTGCCAGCTCACTCGGCGACAGGGGTGCTAATGAAAAACTGTTTTTT.

CDR3 residues: CASSLSTDTQYF. CDR3 DNA sequence: TGTGCCAGCAGCTTAAGCACAGATACGCAGTATTTT. This rearrangement joins TRBV3-1 (or the pseudogene TRBV3-2) to TRBJ2-3; D uncertain. The ends were cut back, 5 bases at V and 0 bases at J, with 3 bases in the middle. Per the germline V gene, CDR1 is LGHDT and CDR2 is YNNKEL (reference sequence). CDR3 size: 12 residues.

The sample holds one count of this clone. The chain is built from TRBV7-9 and TRBJ2-3, with 16 positions matching TRBD2. Germline loops: CDR1 SEHNR, CDR2 FQNEAQ (reference sequence). The J segment lost 2 bases and the V segment lost 5 bases, leaving 4 bases of the junction unmatched. The CDR3 is made up of 17 amino acids. The CDR3 DNA is TGTGCCAGCAGCCATGGGACTAGCGGGGGGGCCACAGATACGCAGTATTTT. Its translation is CASSHGTSGGATDTQYF.

The gene calls are TRBV19 and TRBJ2-7, with TRBD2 as a possible D gene (5 bases). The V gene's germline CDR1 is LNHDA and CDR2 SQIVND (reference sequence). Trimming removed 3 bases from V and 4 bases from J, with 19 bases in between. This CDR3 contains 16 residues. The CDR3 reads CASSISTGNLRYEQYF. Here the CDR3 DNA reads TGTGCCAGTAGTATTTCGACCGGGAATCTTAGGTACGAGCAGTACTTC. The full variable domain, rest sourced from reference TRBV19 and TRBJ2-7, is DGGITQSPKYLFRKEGQNVTLSCEQNLNHDAMYWYRQDPGQGLRLIYYSQIVNDFQKGDIAEGYSVSREKKESFPLTVTSAQKNPTAFYLCASSISTGNLRYEQYFGPGTRLTVT.

This rearrangement joins TRBV29-1 to TRBJ2-1; TRBD2 is a possible D gene (6 bases). CDR3 length: 13 amino acids. Per the germline V gene, CDR1 is SQVTM and CDR2 is ANQGSEA. With 3 bases removed from V and 4 bases from J, the gap between germline ends came to 10 bases. The CDR3 loop reads CSVDSGGYNEQFF. The CDR3 region has the DNA TGCAGCGTTGATAGCGGTGGTTACAATGAGCAGTTCTTC.

V gene TRBV9 combines with J gene TRBJ2-1; D is perhaps TRBD1 (6 bases). The CDR3 sequence is 15 residues long. V shed 1 base and J shed 1 base, with 9 bases lying between them. Germline CDR1 reads SGDLS; CDR2 reads YYNGEE. The CDR3 DNA follows: TGTGCCAGCAGCGTACTGACAGGATCCTACAATGAGCAGTTCTTC. Its protein is CASSVLTGSYNEQFF. The complete variable domain, with remaining parts taken from reference TRBV9 and TRBJ2-1, reads DSGVTQTPKHLITATGQRVTLRCSPRSGDLSVYWYQQSLDQGLQFLIQYYNGEERAKGNILERFSAQQFPDLHSELNLSSLELGDSALYFCASSVLTGSYNEQFFGPGTRLTVL.

J is TRBJ1-2 and V is TRBV12-3 or TRBV12-4, with TRBD1 as a possible D gene (5 bases). This CDR3 region has 13 residues. The germline V and J ends were trimmed by 3 bases and 4 bases, with 9 bases remaining between them. The CDR3 loop reads CASSFRQIYGYTF. CDR3 DNA sequence: TGTGCCAGCAGTTTTCGACAGATCTATGGCTACACCTTC.

V and J are TRBV7-6 and TRBJ2-7; maybe TRBD2 (6 bases). Looked up from germline, CDR1 is SGHVS and CDR2 is FNYEAQ. This CDR3 contains 13 residues. V shed 2 bases and J shed 6 bases, with 11 bases lying between them. In nucleotides, the CDR3 is TGTGCCAGCAGCTTATTGTCGGGGGTCGAGCAGTACTTC. This codes for CASSLLSGVEQYF.

The rearrangement links TRBV4-1 to TRBJ1-4, with 9 bases aligning to TRBD1. The ends lost 1 base at V and 7 bases at J; junction bases unmatched: 4. The CDR3 is 15 amino acids. Germline-derived CDR1 and CDR2 are MGHRA and YSYEKL. The CDR3 nucleotides are TGCGCCAGCAGCCAAGTTGGGACAGGGTTTGAAAAACTGTTTTTT. Residues: CASSQVGTGFEKLFF.

The chain combines TRBV9 with TRBJ2-1; 8 bases agree with TRBD2. V lost 0 bases, J lost 8 bases, and 13 bases stayed unmatched. CDR1 is SGDLS and CDR2 is YYNGEE in the germline V gene. This CDR3 has 17 residues. In DNA form, the CDR3 reads TGTGCCAGCAGCGTAGCCTCGATCAGCGGGAGTAGGGATGAGCAGTTCTTC. Residues: CASSVASISGSRDEQFF. Filled out from reference TRBV9 and TRBJ2-1, the complete variable domain reads DSGVTQTPKHLITATGQRVTLRCSPRSGDLSVYWYQQSLDQGLQFLIQYYNGEERAKGNILERFSAQQFPDLHSELNLSSLELGDSALYFCASSVASISGSRDEQFFGPGTRLTVL.

The chain employs TRBV3-1 (or the pseudogene TRBV3-2) and TRBJ2-3; 9 bases map to TRBD2. Germline CDR1 reads LGHDT; CDR2 reads YNNKEL (reference sequence). The V segment lost 3 bases and the J segment 1 base; nucleotides outside the gene matches: 5. This CDR3 has 16 residues. The CDR3: CASSHAGGHGTDTQYF. DNA for the CDR3: TGTGCCAGCAGCCACGCGGGGGGGCATGGCACAGATACGCAGTATTTT.